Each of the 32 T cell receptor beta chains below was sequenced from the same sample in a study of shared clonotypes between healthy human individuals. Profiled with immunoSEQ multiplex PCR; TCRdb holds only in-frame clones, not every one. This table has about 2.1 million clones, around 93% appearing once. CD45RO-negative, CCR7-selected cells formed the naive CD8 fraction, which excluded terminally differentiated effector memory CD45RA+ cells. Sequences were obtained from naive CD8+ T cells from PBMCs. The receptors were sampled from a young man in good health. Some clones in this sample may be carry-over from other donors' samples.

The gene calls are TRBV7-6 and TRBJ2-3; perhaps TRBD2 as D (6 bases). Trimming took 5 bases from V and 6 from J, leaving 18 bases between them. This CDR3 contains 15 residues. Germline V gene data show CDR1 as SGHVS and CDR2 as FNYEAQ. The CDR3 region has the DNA TGTGCCAGCAGCCATACCCGGGACGGGGGTGATACGCAGTATTTT. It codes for CASSHTRDGGDTQYF.

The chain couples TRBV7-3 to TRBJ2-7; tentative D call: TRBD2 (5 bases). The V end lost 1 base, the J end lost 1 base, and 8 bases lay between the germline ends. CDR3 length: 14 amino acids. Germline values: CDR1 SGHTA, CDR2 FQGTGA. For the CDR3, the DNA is TGTGCCAGCAGCTTAATATCGGGGTCCTACGAGCAGTACTTC. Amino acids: CASSLISGSYEQYF.

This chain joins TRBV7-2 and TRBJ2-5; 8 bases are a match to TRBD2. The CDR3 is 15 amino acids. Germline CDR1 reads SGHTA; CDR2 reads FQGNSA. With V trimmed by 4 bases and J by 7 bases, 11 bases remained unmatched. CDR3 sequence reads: CASSSRAGVGGTQYF. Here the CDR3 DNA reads TGTGCCAGCAGCTCAAGAGCGGGAGTCGGGGGGACCCAGTACTTC.

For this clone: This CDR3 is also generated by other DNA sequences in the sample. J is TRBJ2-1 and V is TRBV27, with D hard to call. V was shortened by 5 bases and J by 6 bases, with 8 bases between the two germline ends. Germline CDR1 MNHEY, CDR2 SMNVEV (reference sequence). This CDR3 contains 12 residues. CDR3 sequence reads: CASSTGFNEQFF. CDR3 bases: TGTGCCAGCAGTACTGGGTTCAATGAGCAGTTCTTC.

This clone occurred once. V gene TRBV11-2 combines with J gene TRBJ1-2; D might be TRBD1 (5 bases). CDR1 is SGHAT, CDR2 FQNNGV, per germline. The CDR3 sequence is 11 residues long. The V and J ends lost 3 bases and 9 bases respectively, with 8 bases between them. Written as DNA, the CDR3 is TGTGCCAGCAGCTTGGGGGGTAGCTACACCTTC. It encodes CASSLGGSYTF.

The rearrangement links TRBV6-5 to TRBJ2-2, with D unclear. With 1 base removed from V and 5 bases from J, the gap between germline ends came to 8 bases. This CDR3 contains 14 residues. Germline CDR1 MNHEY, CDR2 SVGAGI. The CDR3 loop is CASSYYPATGELFF. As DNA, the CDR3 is TGTGCCAGCAGTTACTACCCCGCAACCGGGGAGCTGTTTTTT.

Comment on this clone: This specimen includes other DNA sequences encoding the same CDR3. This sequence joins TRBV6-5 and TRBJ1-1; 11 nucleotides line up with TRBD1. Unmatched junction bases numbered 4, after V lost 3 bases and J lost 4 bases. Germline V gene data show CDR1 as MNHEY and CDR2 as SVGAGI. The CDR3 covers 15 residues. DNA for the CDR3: TGTGCCAGCAGTTATTCCGGGACAGGGGGCACTGAAGCTTTCTTT. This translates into CASSYSGTGGTEAFF.

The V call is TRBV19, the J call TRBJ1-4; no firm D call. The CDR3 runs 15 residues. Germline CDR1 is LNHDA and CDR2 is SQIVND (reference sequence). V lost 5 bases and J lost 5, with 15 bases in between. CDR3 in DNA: TGTGCCAGTAGTGAACGCATCACAGAGAATGAAAAACTGTTTTTT. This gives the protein CASSERITENEKLFF.

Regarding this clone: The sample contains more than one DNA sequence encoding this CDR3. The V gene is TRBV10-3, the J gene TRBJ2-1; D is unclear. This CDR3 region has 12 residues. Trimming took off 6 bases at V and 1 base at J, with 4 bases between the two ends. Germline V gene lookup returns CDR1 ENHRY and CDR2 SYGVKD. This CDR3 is CAISGSYNEQFF. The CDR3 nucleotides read TGTGCCATCAGCGGGTCCTACAATGAGCAGTTCTTC.

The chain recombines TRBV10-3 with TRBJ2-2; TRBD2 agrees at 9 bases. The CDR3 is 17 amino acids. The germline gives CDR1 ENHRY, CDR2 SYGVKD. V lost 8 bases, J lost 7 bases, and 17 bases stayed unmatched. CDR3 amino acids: CAISEESSGSRYGELFF. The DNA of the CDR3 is TGTGCCATCTCCGAGGAGAGTAGCGGGAGCCGTTACGGGGAGCTGTTTTTT.

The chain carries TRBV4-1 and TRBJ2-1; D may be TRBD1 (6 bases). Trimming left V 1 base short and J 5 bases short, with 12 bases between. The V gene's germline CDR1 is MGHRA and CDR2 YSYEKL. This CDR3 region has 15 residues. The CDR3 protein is CASSQARTANNEQFF. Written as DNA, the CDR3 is TGCGCCAGCAGCCAAGCGAGGACAGCTAACAATGAGCAGTTCTTC.

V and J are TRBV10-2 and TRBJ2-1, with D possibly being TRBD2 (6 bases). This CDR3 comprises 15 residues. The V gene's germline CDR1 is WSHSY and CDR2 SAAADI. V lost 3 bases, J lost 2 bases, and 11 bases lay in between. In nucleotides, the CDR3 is TGCGCCAGCAGTGATGGGGGGAGTGCCTACAATGAGCAGTTCTTC. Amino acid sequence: CASSDGGSAYNEQFF.

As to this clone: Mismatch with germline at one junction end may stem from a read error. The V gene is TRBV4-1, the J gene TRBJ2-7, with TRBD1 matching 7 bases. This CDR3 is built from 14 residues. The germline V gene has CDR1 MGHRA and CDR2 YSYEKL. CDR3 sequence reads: CASSQAGTVYGQYF. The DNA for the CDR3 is TGCGCCAGCAGCCAAGCCGGGACAGTTTACGGGCAGTACTTC.

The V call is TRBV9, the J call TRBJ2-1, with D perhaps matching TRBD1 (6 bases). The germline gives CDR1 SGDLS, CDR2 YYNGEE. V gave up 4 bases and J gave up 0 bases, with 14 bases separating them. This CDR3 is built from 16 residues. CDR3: CASSKRTASSYNEQFF. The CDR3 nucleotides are TGTGCCAGCAGCAAAAGGACAGCTAGCTCCTACAATGAGCAGTTCTTC.

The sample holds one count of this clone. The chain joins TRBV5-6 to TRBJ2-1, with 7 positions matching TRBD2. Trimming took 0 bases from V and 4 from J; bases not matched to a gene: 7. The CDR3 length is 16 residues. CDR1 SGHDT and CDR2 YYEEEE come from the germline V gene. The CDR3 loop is CASSLASMGGYNEQFF. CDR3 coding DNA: TGTGCCAGCAGCTTGGCTTCGATGGGGGGGTACAATGAGCAGTTCTTC.

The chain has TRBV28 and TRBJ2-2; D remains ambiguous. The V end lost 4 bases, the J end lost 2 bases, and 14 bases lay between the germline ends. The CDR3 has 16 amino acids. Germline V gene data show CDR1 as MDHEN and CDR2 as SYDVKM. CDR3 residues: CASSSRVQKNTGELFF. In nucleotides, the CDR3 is TGTGCCAGCAGTTCACGGGTCCAAAAAAACACCGGGGAGCTGTTTTTT. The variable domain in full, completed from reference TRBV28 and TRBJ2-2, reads DVKVTQSSRYLVKRTGEKVFLECVQDMDHENMFWYRQDPGLGLRLIYFSYDVKMKEKGDIPEGYSVSREKKERFSLILESASTNQTSMYLCASSSRVQKNTGELFFGEGSRLTVL.

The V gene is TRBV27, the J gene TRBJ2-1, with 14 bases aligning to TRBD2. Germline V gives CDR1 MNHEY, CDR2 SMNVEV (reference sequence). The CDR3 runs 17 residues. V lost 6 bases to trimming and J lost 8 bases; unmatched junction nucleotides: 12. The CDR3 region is CASRREGLAGVGDEQFF. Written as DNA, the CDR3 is TGTGCCAGCAGGCGGGAGGGACTAGCGGGAGTTGGCGATGAGCAGTTCTTC.

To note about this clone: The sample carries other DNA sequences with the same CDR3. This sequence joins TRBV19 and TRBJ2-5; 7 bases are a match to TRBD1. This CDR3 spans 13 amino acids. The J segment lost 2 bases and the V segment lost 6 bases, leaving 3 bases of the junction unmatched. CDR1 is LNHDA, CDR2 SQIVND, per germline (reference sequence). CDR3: CASRGTAQETQYF. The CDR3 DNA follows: TGTGCCAGTAGGGGGACAGCACAAGAGACCCAGTACTTC.

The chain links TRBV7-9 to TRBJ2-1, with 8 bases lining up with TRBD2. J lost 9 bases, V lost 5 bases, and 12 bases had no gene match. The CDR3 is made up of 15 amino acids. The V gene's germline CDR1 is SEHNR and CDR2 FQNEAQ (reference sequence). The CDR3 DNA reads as TGTGCCAGCAGCCCCCAACGACTAGCGTCTCCTGAGCAGTTCTTC. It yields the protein CASSPQRLASPEQFF.

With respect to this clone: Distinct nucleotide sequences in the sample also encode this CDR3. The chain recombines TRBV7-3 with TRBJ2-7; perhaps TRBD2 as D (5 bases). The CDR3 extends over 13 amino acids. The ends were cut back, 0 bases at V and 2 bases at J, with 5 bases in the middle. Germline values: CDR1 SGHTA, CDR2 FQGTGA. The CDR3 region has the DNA TGTGCCAGCAGCTTAACTAGCGCCTACGAGCAGTACTTC. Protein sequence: CASSLTSAYEQYF. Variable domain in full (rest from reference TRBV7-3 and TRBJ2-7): GAGVSQTPSNKVTEKGKYVELRCDPISGHTALYWYRQSLGQGPEFLIYFQGTGAADDSGLPNDRFFAVRPEGSVSTLKIQRTERGDSAVYLCASSLTSAYEQYFGPGTRLTVT.

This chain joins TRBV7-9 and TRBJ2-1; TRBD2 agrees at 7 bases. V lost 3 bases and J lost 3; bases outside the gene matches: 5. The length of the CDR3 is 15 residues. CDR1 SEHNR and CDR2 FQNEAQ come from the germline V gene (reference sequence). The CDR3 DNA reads TGTGCCAGCAGCTTGTCCGCGGGAGTCTACAATGAGCAGTTCTTC. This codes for CASSLSAGVYNEQFF.

The chain's CDR3 is CASSARGSGGLTNEKLFF. CDR3 DNA: TGTGCCAGCAGCGCCCGAGGGTCCGGGGGTTTAACTAATGAAAAACTGTTTTTT. The chain has TRBV11-2 and TRBJ1-4, with D possibly being TRBD1 (5 bases). Germline values: CDR1 SGHAT, CDR2 FQNNGV. Deletions cut 5 bases from V and 1 base from J, with 20 bases between. The CDR3 totals 18 residues.

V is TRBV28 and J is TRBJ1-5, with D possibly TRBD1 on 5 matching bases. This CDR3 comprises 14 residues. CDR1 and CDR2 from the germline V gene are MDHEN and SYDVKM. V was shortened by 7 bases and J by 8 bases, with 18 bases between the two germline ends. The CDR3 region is CASTGTSATEPQHF. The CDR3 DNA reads TGTGCCAGCACCGGGACCTCAGCAACGGAGCCCCAGCATTTT. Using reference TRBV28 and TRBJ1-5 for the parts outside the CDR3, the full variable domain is DVKVTQSSRYLVKRTGEKVFLECVQDMDHENMFWYRQDPGLGLRLIYFSYDVKMKEKGDIPEGYSVSREKKERFSLILESASTNQTSMYLCASTGTSATEPQHFGDGTRLSIL.

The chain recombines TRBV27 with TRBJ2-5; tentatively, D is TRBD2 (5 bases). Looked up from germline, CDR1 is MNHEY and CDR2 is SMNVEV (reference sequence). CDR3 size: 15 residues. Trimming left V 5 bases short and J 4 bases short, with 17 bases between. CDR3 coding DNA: TGTGCCAGCAGTCCAGCGGTTTGGGGAGTAGAGACCCAGTACTTC. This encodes CASSPAVWGVETQYF.

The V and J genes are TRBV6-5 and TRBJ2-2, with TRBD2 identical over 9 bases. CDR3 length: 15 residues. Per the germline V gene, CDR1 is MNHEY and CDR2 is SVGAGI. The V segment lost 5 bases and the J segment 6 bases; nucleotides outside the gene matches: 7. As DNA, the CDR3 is TGTGCCAGCAGTATGAGCGGGAGGCTCCCCGGGGAGCTGTTTTTT. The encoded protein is CASSMSGRLPGELFF.

CDR3 in DNA: TGTGCCAGCAGTTCGAGGGGTGAGGGGAGCTATGGCTACACCTTC. This encodes CASSSRGEGSYGYTF. V and J are TRBV28 and TRBJ1-2; a possible D gene is TRBD1 (5 bases). V was cut by 4 bases and J by 4 bases, with 16 bases left in between. The CDR3 runs 15 residues. Germline V lookup: CDR1 MDHEN, CDR2 SYDVKM.

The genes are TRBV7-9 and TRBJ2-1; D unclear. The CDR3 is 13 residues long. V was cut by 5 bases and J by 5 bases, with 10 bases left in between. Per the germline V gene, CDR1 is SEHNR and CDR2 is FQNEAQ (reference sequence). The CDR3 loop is CASSAPLDNEQFF. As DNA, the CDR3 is TGTGCCAGCAGCGCCCCTTTGGACAATGAGCAGTTCTTC.

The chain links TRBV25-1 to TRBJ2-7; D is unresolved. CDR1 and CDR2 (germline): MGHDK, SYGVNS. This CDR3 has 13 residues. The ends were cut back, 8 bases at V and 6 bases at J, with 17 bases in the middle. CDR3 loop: CASSPNLSSEQYF. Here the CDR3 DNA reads TGTGCCAGCTCCCCTAATCTCAGCTCCGAGCAGTACTTC.

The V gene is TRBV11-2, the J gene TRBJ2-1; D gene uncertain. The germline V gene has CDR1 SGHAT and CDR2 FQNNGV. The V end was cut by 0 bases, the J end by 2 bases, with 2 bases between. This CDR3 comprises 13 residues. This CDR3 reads CASSLEAYNEQFF. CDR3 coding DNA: TGTGCCAGCAGCTTAGAGGCCTACAATGAGCAGTTCTTC.

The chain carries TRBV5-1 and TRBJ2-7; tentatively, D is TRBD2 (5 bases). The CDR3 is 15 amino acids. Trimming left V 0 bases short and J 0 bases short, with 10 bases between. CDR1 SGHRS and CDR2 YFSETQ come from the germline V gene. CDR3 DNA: TGCGCCAGCAGCTTGGATCCGGGGATCTCCTACGAGCAGTACTTC. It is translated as CASSLDPGISYEQYF.

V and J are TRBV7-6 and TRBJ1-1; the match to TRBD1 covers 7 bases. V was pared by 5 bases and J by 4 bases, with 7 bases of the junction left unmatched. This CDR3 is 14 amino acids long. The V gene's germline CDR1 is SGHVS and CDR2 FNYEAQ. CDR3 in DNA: TGTGCCAGCAGCCCAACAGGGGCGAGCACTGAAGCTTTCTTT. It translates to CASSPTGASTEAFF.

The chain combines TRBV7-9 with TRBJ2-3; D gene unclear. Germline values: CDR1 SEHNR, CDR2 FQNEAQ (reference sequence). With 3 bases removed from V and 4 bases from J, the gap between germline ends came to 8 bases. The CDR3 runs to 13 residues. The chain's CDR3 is CASSFALSDTQYF. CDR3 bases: TGTGCCAGCAGCTTCGCTCTATCAGATACGCAGTATTTT.